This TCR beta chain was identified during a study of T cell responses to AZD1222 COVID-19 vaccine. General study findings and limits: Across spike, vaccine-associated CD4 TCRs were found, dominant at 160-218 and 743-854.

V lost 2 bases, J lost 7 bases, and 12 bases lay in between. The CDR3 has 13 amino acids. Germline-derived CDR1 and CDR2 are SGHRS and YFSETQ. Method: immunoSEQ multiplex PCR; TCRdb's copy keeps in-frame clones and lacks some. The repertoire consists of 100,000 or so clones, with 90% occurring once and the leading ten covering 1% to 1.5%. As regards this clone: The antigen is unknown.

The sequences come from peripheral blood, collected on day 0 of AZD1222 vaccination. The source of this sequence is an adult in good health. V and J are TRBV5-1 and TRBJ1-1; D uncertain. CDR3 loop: CASSFGSTNEAFF. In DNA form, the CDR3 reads TGCGCCAGCAGCTTTGGCTCGACTAATGAAGCTTTCTTT.